This entry features one T cell receptor (beta chain) sequence. No antigen is known for it. TCR sequencing used cDNA made by reverse transcription of extracted RNA. Some clones are missing from TCRdb's copy, which holds only in-frame ones; the method was immunoSEQ multiplex PCR. The sample consists of roughly 190,000 clones, roughly 66% of them appearing once. This sample was included in a study of CD8+ T cells in alopecia areata. Broader study findings: Clonality in lesional scalp, especially alopecia totalis/universalis, exceeded that of normal scalp.

Treatment meaning: oral pan-JAK inhibitor, 5-10 mg twice daily. The study team obtained lesional scalp punch biopsies and peripheral blood from alopecia areata patients. Germline V gene sequence: CDR1 SGDLS, CDR2 YYNGEE. The CDR3 totals 15 residues. V lost 3 bases and J 7 bases, leaving 16 bases between the germline ends. J is TRBJ1-4 and V is TRBV9; tentatively, D is TRBD1 (6 bases). The receptor's source is a human donor with alopecia areata. Here the sequenced sample was CD4+ T cells sorted from blood, taken at week 24, from a patient treated with tofacitinib. The CDR3 region is CASSDRGHSGEKLFF. The CDR3 DNA reads TGTGCCAGCAGCGACCGGGGACACTCGGGTGAAAAACTGTTTTTT.